The entry below gives a single T cell receptor (beta chain) sequence along with its context. This entry comes from a study of blood T cell repertoires in COVID-19. Study at large: Some COVID-19 samples were acute and others convalescent; all came from the United States, Italy and Spain. In each case, the material was cDNA or gDNA derived from T cells, B-cell-depleted T cells, or PBMCs.

This CDR3 region has 16 residues. The germline gives CDR1 MRHNA, CDR2 SNTAGT. The trim removed 6 bases at V and 5 bases at J, leaving 8 bases unmatched. In the original workflow: It was from reference gene primer amplification that nucleated cell counts were estimated. Only in-frame clones appear in the TCRdb table, and some are missing; sequencing was by immunoSEQ multiplex PCR. The V and J calls and clone size are taken from that table; D and trimming were inferred from the DNA. The sample includes under 200,000 clones, around 86% of them seen just once. The TCR sequence derives from an elderly woman with COVID-19, enrolled during active disease. The sequenced material came from peripheral blood. The gene calls are TRBV6-4 and TRBJ2-3; TRBD2 agrees at 13 bases. The CDR3 DNA reads as TGTGCCAGCAGCCAACTAGCGGGAGGGCCAGGAGATACGCAGTATTTT. Amino acid sequence: CASSQLAGGPGDTQYF.